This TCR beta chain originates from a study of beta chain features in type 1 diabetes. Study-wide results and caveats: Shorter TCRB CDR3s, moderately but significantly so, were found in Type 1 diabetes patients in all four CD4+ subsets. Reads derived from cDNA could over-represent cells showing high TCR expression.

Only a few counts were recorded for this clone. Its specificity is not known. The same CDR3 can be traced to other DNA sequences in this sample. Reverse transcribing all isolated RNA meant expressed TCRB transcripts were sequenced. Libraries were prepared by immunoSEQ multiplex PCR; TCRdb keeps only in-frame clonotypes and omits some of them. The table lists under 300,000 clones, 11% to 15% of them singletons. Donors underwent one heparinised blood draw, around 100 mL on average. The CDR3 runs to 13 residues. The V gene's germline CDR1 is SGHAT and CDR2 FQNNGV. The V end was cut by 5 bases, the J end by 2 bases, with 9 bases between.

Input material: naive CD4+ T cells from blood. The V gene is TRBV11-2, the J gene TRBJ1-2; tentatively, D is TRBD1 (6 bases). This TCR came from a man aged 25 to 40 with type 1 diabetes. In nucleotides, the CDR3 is TGTGCCAGCAGCCTCGACAGGAACTATGGCTACACCTTC. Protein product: CASSLDRNYGYTF.